A single sample is the source of the 16 T cell receptor beta chains below, sequenced in a study of T cells in pancreatic ductal adenocarcinoma. Profiled with immunoSEQ multiplex PCR; TCRdb holds only in-frame clones, not every one. In the table there are 100,000 or so clones, roughly 96% of which are singletons. Surgery without prior neoadjuvant therapy was the treatment of the selected pancreatic ductal adenocarcinoma patients. The sample comprised PBMCs. These receptor sequences come from a human donor with pancreatic ductal adenocarcinoma.

The gene calls are TRBV4-2 and TRBJ1-4; TRBD1 matches at 7 bases. The germline V gene has CDR1 LGHNA and CDR2 YNFKEQ. The CDR3 loop spans 15 amino acids. V shed 4 bases and J 8 bases; nucleotides not matched to a gene: 10. The CDR3: CASSRTKQGQEKLFF. DNA for the CDR3: TGTGCCAGCAGCCGCACAAAACAGGGACAGGAAAAACTGTTTTTT.

This clone showed up just once. V gene TRBV11-2 combines with J gene TRBJ2-5; 11 bases match TRBD1. In germline, CDR1 is SGHAT, CDR2 FQNNGV. The CDR3 contains 15 residues. J was trimmed by 4 bases and V by 5 bases; bases with no gene match: 6. CDR3 residues: CASSPTGTGGETQYF. CDR3 nucleotides: TGTGCCAGCAGCCCCACCGGGACAGGGGGAGAGACCCAGTACTTC.

Only one count was recorded for this clone. The genes are TRBV29-1 and TRBJ2-7; 11 bases map to TRBD1. The CDR3 sequence is 13 residues long. Germline V gives CDR1 SQVTM, CDR2 ANQGSEA. V was pared by 4 bases and J by 6 bases, with 5 bases of the junction left unmatched. The CDR3, as DNA: TGCAGCGTTGTATGGGACAGGGGGGCCGAGCAGTACTTC. Amino acid sequence: CSVVWDRGAEQYF.

V is TRBV5-6 and J is TRBJ2-7, with 7 bases that match TRBD2. The length of the CDR3 is 15 residues. The ends lost 3 bases at V and 4 bases at J; junction bases unmatched: 10. Germline assignment: CDR1 SGHDT and CDR2 YYEEEE. The chain's CDR3 is CASSSPPSGLYEQYF. CDR3 in DNA: TGTGCCAGCAGCTCACCTCCTAGCGGACTATACGAGCAGTACTTC.

The V gene is TRBV9, the J gene TRBJ2-3; 12 bases line up with TRBD2. V was pared by 4 bases and J by 0 bases, with 3 bases of the junction left unmatched. The CDR3 sequence is 16 residues long. The germline gives CDR1 SGDLS, CDR2 YYNGEE. CDR3 DNA: TGTGCCAGCAGCCCCGGGACTAGCGGGAGCACAGATACGCAGTATTTT. It encodes CASSPGTSGSTDTQYF.

The CDR3 nucleotides read TGTGCCAGCAGTTGGAGCTCTGAGCAGTTCTTC. This gives the protein CASSWSSEQFF. V usage is TRBV6-5 and J usage is TRBJ2-1; D is undetermined. With 4 bases removed from V and 9 bases from J, the gap between germline ends came to 7 bases. This CDR3 has 11 residues. Germline CDR1 is MNHEY and CDR2 is SVGAGI.

This chain joins TRBV7-2 and TRBJ2-7, with TRBD1 matching over 9 bases. CDR1 and CDR2 (germline): SGHTA, FQGNSA. The CDR3 loop spans 16 amino acids. Trimming at V came to 7 bases and at J to 6 bases, leaving 16 bases not matched to a gene. The CDR3 DNA reads TGTGCCAGCACCCTTATGGGGACAGGGTTGGCAACCGAGCAGTACTTC. It specifies CASTLMGTGLATEQYF.

The V call is TRBV7-8, the J call TRBJ2-7, with TRBD2 identical over 7 bases. Trimming removed 1 base from V and 5 bases from J; junction bases left unmatched: 8. Germline values: CDR1 SGHVS, CDR2 FQNEAQ. The CDR3 totals 15 residues. The CDR3 loop is CASSLGAGIGDEQYF. Written as DNA, the CDR3 is TGTGCCAGCAGCTTAGGAGCGGGAATAGGTGACGAGCAGTACTTC. Variable domain in full (rest from reference TRBV7-8 and TRBJ2-7): GAGVSQSPRYKVAKRGQDVALRCDPISGHVSLFWYQQALGQGPEFLTYFQNEAQLDKSGLPSDRFFAERPEGSVSTLKIQRTQQEDSAVYLCASSLGAGIGDEQYFGPGTRLTVT.

Notes on this clone: Other DNA sequences in the sample encode the same CDR3. The chain carries TRBV7-9 and TRBJ2-1; a weak D match, TRBD1 (5 bases). The V and J ends lost 2 bases and 6 bases respectively, with 5 bases between them. The CDR3 has 12 residues. CDR1 and CDR2 from the germline V gene are SEHNR and FQNEAQ (reference sequence). The CDR3 spells CASSLQGNEQFF. In DNA form, the CDR3 reads TGTGCCAGCAGCTTACAGGGCAATGAGCAGTTCTTC.

This chain uses TRBV7-8 with TRBJ2-7; D not certain. Per germline, CDR1 SGHVS and CDR2 FQNEAQ. The CDR3 sequence is 15 residues long. With 1 base removed from V and 2 bases from J, the gap between germline ends came to 12 bases. The CDR3 coding sequence is TGTGCCAGCAGCTTAGGTACCGGTGGGCCCTACGAGCAGTACTTC. This sequence encodes CASSLGTGGPYEQYF.

The rearrangement links TRBV20-1 to TRBJ2-5; no reliable D call. Germline V gives CDR1 DFQATT, CDR2 SNEGSKA (reference sequence). The CDR3 is 11 residues long. V was shortened by 6 bases and J by 7 bases, with 12 bases between the two germline ends. CDR3 nucleotides: TGCAGTGCCATCCAGGAATCGACCCAGTACTTC. Translating gives CSAIQESTQYF.

J is TRBJ1-2 and V is TRBV15, with D maybe TRBD1 (6 bases). Germline V gene sequence: CDR1 LNHNV, CDR2 YYDKDF (reference sequence). V was shortened by 0 bases and J by 7 bases, with 15 bases between the two germline ends. The length of the CDR3 is 15 residues. The CDR3 DNA reads TGTGCCACCAGCAGAGATCTGTCAGGGGCTGGTGGCTACACCTTC. It specifies CATSRDLSGAGGYTF.

This clone came up once. The V gene is TRBV29-1, the J gene TRBJ2-3; TRBD2 matches at 7 bases. The CDR3 covers 15 residues. J lost 4 bases, V lost 7 bases, and 14 bases had no gene match. Germline-derived CDR1 and CDR2 are SQVTM and ANQGSEA. CDR3 nucleotides: TGCAGCGCCCTCAGGTCGGGAGGCGGGGCAGATACGCAGTATTTT. Amino acid sequence: CSALRSGGGADTQYF.

The chain recombines TRBV29-1 with TRBJ2-7, with 9 bases fitting TRBD1. V dropped 5 bases and J dropped 7; count of bases not matched to a gene: 3. The CDR3 covers 11 residues. Germline-derived CDR1 and CDR2 are SQVTM and ANQGSEA. The CDR3 loop is CSVRQGGEQYF. In nucleotides, the CDR3 is TGCAGCGTTCGACAGGGGGGGGAGCAGTACTTC.

This rearrangement joins TRBV30 to TRBJ1-2; D is uncertain. The CDR3 consists of 13 residues. Germline V gene sequence: CDR1 GTSNPN, CDR2 SVGIG (reference sequence). The V and J ends lost 8 bases and 7 bases respectively, with 20 bases between them. The CDR3 spells CAHEREASGGYTF. CDR3 in DNA: TGTGCCCATGAGCGGGAGGCCAGCGGTGGCTACACCTTC.

Written as DNA, the CDR3 is TGTGCCAGCAGCTCCCCTGGGAGGGGGACAGATACGCAGTATTTT. This sequence encodes CASSSPGRGTDTQYF. The chain combines TRBV7-6 with TRBJ2-3; D is possibly TRBD2 (7 bases). CDR3 length: 15 amino acids. V dropped 4 bases and J dropped 3 bases, with 14 bases sitting between them. CDR1 is SGHVS and CDR2 is FNYEAQ in the germline V gene.